This T cell receptor (beta chain) was recorded in a study of T cell responses to AZD1222 COVID-19 vaccine (dated by TCRdb to the early 2020s). About the study as a whole: A total of 233 trial participants underwent TCR sequencing, of whom roughly 210 had received two doses of AZD1222 and some 26 had received two doses of the MenACWY control vaccine. Trial participants were enrolled by age into subgroups of 18-55, 56-69 and 70-plus years, and about 150, 27 and 61 TCR-sequenced participants, respectively, were included in these subgroups. What the study reported, not specific to this receptor: Because no samples from the day 14 peak response were available, repertoires could be characterized only after the peak T cell response. In the small 56-69-year group, the increase in depth fell short of significance, most likely because of low power. Conclusions about previously exposed vaccinees were limited because only six AZD1222 recipients were SARS-CoV-2 seropositive at baseline. CD4 TCRs associated with the vaccine covered the entire spike protein, and the dominant responses were in regions 160-218 and 743-854. Most participants were white British and females outnumbered males, and the authors suggested that clonal diversity may have been underestimated. Reportedly, almost half of the unique spike-specific TCRs recognized epitopes lying outside the regions that are mutated in the B.1.351 and B.1.1.7 variants. After two AZD1222 doses, spike-specific TCR breadth and depth were significantly higher than at day 0 and than in MenACWY recipients.

In its sample, this clone was seen a few times. Its antigen is not yet known. It has no much larger one-base neighbor in the sample; base qualities were not kept. The time point label, read with the paper, signifies: about 28 days (+/-7) after the second vaccine dose. AZD1222 recipients given second doses at about 4 weeks or at about 12 weeks were pooled, since spike-specific TCR depth and breadth were not found to differ between the two schedules. The vaccinee samples were drawn from two UK trials, COV001 and COV002, one of which was a single-blind randomized controlled phase 2/3 trial testing AZD1222 (ChAdOx1 nCoV-19) in healthy adults. Trial participant PBMC samples were collected at day 0 and day 28 after the second dose for TCRbeta chain sequencing. Measured from the cysteine to the phenylalanine, the CDR3 is 12 residues long. Here the CDR3 DNA is all that survives: 36 bases in frame from base 1. The junction carries 17 bases between V and J, which are trimmed by 8 bases and 10 bases respectively.

The CDR3 regions of human TCRbeta chains were subjected to immunosequencing. The study's processing was this. TCRs in the repertoires were matched against a reference library of SARS-CoV-2-specific TCRs that had been generated with the MIRA antigen-specificity platform. Breadth was defined as the fraction of unique TCRs that were SARS-CoV-2-associated. Depth was defined as the fraction of total T cells that were SARS-CoV-2-associated. Each spike-specific TCR was assigned to its reactive spike region and to a CD4 or CD8 class using the MIRA data. Log10-transformed breadth and depth values were compared by one-way ANOVA with Sidak's multiple comparisons tests. TCRdb limited this immuneACCESS table to in-frame rearrangements with V and J called. A share of clones is missing; checked studies link under half to unresolved V genes, and the rest is unexplained. V, J and clone size derive from that table, while D and trimming were established from the DNA sequence. The sample profile shows tens of thousands of clones; roughly 89% of them were found once. The ten largest clones represent roughly 12% of the sample.

The receptor's source is an adult who received the AZD1222 COVID-19 vaccine. The chain is made from TRBV12-3 or TRBV12-4 and TRBJ1-1, and perhaps TRBD1 as D gene, on 5 matching bases. This specimen was peripheral blood, taken 28 days after the second AZD1222 dose. The CDR3 corresponds to CASAGGKGGAFF. The DNA is TGTGCCAGCGCTGGGGGGAAGGGTGGAGCTTTCTTT.